This TCR beta chain emerged from a study of cytomegalovirus exposure and HLA in healthy donors. With respect to this clone: Antigen unknown.

V lost 1 base to trimming and J lost 7 bases; unmatched junction nucleotides: 6. CDR3 length equals 15 residues. Germline values: CDR1 MGHRA, CDR2 YSYEKL. General study results and limits: The analysis excluded some indistinguishable V segments, including TRBV6-2 and TRBV6-3. Association with HLA alleles at 0.05 false discovery rate was found for about 17,000 TCR beta sequences in a later analysis.

The PCR employed 60 Vbeta primers together with 13 Jbeta primers. Clones were read by immunoSEQ multiplex PCR, and TCRdb kept only the in-frame ones, dropping some. The sample consists of fewer than 90,000 clones, more than 70% of them appearing once. The material sequenced was PBMCs. This TCR was recovered from a male donor in good health and CMV-seropositive. This chain links TRBV4-1 with TRBJ2-1; 8 positions agree with TRBD2. This CDR3 is CASSQVSREVNEQFF. In DNA, the CDR3 is TGCGCCAGCAGCCAAGTATCGCGGGAGGTGAATGAGCAGTTCTTC.